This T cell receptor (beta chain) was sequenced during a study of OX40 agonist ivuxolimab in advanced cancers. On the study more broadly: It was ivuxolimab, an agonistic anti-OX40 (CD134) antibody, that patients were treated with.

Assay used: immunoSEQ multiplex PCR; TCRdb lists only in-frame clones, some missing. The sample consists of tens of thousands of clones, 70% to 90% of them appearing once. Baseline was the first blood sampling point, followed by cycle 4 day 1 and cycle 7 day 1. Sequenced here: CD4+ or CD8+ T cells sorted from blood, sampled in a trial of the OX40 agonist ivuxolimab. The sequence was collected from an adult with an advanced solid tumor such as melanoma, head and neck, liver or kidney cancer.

The CDR3 DNA reads as TGTGCCAGCAGCCGCTCCTCTCCCCGCTGGGAAAAACTGTTTTTT. It is translated as CASSRSSPRWEKLFF. This sequence joins TRBV6-5 and TRBJ1-4; no clear D. The CDR3 extends over 15 amino acids. Germline V gives CDR1 MNHEY, CDR2 SVGAGI. V shed 6 bases and J shed 8 bases, with 19 bases lying between them.